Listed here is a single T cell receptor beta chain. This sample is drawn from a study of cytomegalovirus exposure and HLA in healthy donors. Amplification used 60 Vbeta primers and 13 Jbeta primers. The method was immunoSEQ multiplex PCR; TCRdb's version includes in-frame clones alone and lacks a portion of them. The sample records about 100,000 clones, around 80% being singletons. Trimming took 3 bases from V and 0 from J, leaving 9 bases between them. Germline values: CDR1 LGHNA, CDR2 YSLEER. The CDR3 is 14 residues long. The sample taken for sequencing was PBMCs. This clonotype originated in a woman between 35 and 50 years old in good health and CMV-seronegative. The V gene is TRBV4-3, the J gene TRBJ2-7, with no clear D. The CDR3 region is CASSHSRNSYEQYF. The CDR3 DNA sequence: TGCGCCAGCAGCCACTCTAGAAACTCCTACGAGCAGTACTTC.